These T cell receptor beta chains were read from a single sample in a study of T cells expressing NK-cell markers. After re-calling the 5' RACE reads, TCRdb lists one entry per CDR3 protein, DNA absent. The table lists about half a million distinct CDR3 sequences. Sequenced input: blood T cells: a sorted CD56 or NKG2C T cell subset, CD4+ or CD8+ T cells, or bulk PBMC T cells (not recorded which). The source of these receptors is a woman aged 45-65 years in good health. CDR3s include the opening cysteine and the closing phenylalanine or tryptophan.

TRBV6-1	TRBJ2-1	CASSEGIGSGINNEQFF
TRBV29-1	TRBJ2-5	CSVASGALGETQYF
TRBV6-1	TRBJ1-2	CASSEAHASGYGYTF
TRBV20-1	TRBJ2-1	CSARGITGVRGDEQFF
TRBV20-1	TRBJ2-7	CSARGRGGSAYEQYF
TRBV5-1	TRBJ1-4	CASSLGGASNEKLFF
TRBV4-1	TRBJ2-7	CASSQLFGLLSSYEQYF
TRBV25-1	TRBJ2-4	CASSVAGLAKNIQYF
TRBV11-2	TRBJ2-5	CASSLQVSQETQYF
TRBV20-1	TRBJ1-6	CSARAAGTGLNSPLHF
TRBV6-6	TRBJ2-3	CASDKRGQGTDTQYF
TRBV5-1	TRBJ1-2	CASSLGKTGAVGYTF
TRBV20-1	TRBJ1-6	CSARDLLGQRFRSPLHF
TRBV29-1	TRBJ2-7	CSVMRIASGRAFGEQYF
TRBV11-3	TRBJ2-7	CASSLESLGESYEQYF
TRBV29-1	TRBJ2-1	CSVESLGKYSYNEQFF
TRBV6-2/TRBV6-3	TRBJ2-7	CASGRVSSYEQYF
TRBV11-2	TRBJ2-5	CASSLSGQFWETQYF
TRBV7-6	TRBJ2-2	CASTRAGDAGELFF
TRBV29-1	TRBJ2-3	CSARSRTGGSDTQYF
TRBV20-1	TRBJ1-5	CSASVSRPRAPQHF
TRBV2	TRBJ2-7	CASRQGVEQYF
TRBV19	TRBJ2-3	CASSPNAEDTQYF
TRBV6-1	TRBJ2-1	CASMLAGGPSYNEQFF
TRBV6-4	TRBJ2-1	CASTAQPGHFNEQFF
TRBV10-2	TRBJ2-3	CASQAGGANTDTQYF
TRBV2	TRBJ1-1	CASTERQDWGYYTEAFF
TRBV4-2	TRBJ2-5	CASSQVGKGQTETQYF
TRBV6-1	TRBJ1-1	CASRGQGRTEAFF
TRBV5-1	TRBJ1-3	CASSYTGGADGNTIYF
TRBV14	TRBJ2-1	CASSQGGSGDYNEQFF
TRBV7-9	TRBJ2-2	CASSLERQTGELFF
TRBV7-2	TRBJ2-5	CASSQRLVQGKTQYF
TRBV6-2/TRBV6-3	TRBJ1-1	CASGTGVMNTEAFF
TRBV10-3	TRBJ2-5	CASRDPKSETQYF
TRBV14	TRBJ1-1	CASRYGNTEAFF
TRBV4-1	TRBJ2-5	CASSRFQGSETQYF
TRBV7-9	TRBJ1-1	CASSLLGNFKSNTEAFF
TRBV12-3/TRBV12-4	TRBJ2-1	CASSHRGLHRYNEQFF
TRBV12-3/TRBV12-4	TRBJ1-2	CASSWYRGEAGYTF
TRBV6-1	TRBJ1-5	CASSEVNRGNQPQHF
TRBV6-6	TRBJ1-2	CASSYGRDGYTF
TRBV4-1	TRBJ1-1	CASSQVFQGGNTEAFF
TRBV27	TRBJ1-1	CASSFAGRIVGTEAFF
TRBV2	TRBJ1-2	CASKRGTGPIGYTF
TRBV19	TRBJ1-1	CASSRTGVEAFF